This T cell receptor beta chain was found in a study of human T cells and chemical hapten exposure. This clonotype was seen repeatedly, ten times or more. Attachment of unique molecular identifiers to individual cDNA molecules was performed in the library. TCRdb ran MiXCR on the 5' RACE reads and lists one entry per CDR3 protein. Among 65,000 to 95,000 distinct CDR3 sequences, approximately 8% were seen once, and the ten largest hold around 2.3%. V gave up 7 bases and J gave up 3 bases, with 13 bases separating them. The CDR3 length is 14 residues. Unfractionated whole blood served as the source for total RNA extraction.

The chain employs TRBV12-3 or TRBV12-4 and TRBJ1-3, with D maybe TRBD1 (5 bases). The sequence was collected from a male donor in good health. Here the CDR3 DNA reads TGTGCCAGCAACCGGCAGGGTGGTGGAAACACCATATATTTT. This encodes CASNRQGGGNTIYF.